The sequence of this TCR beta chain was determined in a study of control samples from healthy donors and cancer patients. Profiled with immunoSEQ multiplex PCR; TCRdb holds only in-frame clones, not every one. The sample carries nearly 55,000 clones, around 97% recorded once. Germline V CDR1 and CDR2: KGHSH, LQKENI. Trimming pared 3 bases from V and 2 bases from J, leaving 15 bases between. The CDR3 has 16 amino acids. The genes are TRBV18 and TRBJ2-3, with D perhaps TRBD1 (6 bases). Sequenced sample: blood. This receptor was identified in a woman in her twenties or thirties in good health. CDR3 sequence (DNA): TGTGCCAGCTCACCTCGCGCGAGGACAGTCACAGATACGCAGTATTTT. Translation gives CASSPRARTVTDTQYF. The full variable domain, in which reference TRBV18 and TRBJ2-3 provide the parts outside the CDR3, is NAGVMQNPRHLVRRRGQEARLRCSPMKGHSHVYWYRQLPEEGLKFMVYLQKENIIDESGMPKERFSAEFPKEGPSILRIQQVVRGDSAAYFCASSPRARTVTDTQYFGPGTRLTVL.